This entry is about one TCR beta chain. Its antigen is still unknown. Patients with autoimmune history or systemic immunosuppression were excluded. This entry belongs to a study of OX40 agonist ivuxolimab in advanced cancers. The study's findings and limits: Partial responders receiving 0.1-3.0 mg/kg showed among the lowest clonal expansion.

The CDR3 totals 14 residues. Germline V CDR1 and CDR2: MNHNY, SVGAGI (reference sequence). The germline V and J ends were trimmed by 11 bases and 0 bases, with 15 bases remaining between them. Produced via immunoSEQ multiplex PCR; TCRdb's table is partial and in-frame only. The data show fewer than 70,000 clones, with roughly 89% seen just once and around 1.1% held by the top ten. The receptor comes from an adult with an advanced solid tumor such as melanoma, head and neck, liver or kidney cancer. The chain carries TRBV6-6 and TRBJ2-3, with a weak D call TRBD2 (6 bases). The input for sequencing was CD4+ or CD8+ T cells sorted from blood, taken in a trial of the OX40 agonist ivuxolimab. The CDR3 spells CAVNRGLSTDTQYF. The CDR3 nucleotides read TGTGCCGTAAACCGGGGACTTAGCACAGATACGCAGTATTTT.